This T cell receptor (beta chain) was observed in a study of T-cell memory formation after mild COVID-19. Study-level points and caveats: Pre-infection memory harbored some responding clones, suggesting cross-reactive memory joined.

About this clonotype: What it binds is not known.

The germline V gene encodes CDR1 SGHRS and CDR2 YFSETQ. Deletions cut 1 base from V and 6 bases from J, with 13 bases between. The length of the CDR3 is 14 residues. After 5'RACE with constant-segment primers, TCR alpha and TCR beta cDNA libraries carrying sample barcodes and UMIs were obtained. One entry per CDR3 protein results from TCRdb running MiXCR on the 5' RACE reads. The sample holds around 130,000 distinct CDR3 sequences, 11% to 15% seen once. The V and J genes are TRBV5-1 and TRBJ1-1, with D perhaps TRBD1 (5 bases). The TCR sequence derives from an adult woman who had mild COVID-19 (a few samples of this study predate the infection). Cell type and time point are not known. The sequenced material came from PBMCs or a T cell subset sorted from them (not recorded which). The CDR3 DNA sequence: TGCGCCAGCAGCTTGTTAGATGGAGGGGCTGAAGCTTTCTTT. Translation: CASSLLDGGAEAFF. Full variable domain (rest looked up from reference TRBV5-1 and TRBJ1-1): KAGVTQTPRYLIKTRGQQVTLSCSPISGHRSVSWYQQTPGQGLQFLFEYFSETQRNKGNFPGRFSGRQFSNSRSEMNVSTLELGDSALYLCASSLLDGGAEAFFGQGTRLTVV.